This T cell receptor (beta chain) was sequenced during a study of T-cell reconstitution after alpha-beta-depleted transplantation in children. General observations from the study: There were some patients whose high TCRbeta diversity at day 60 came from surviving recipient T cells and thymic progenitors. One year after transplant, T-cell counts and diversity came mostly from newly produced T cells. After transplant, at about two months, alpha-beta T cells were reportedly derived from several hundred expanded graft clones.

Library preparation (for TCRbeta) was performed with unique molecular identifiers. TCRdb processed the PCR reads anew with MiXCR; each CDR3 protein has one entry. The sample has 100,000 to 120,000 distinct CDR3 sequences; 6.4% are singletons. CDR3 length: 14 residues. Germline V lookup: CDR1 PRHDT, CDR2 FYEKMQ (reference sequence). Trimming removed 8 bases from V and 3 bases from J, with 17 bases in between. This clonotype was seen at least ten times. Its antigen remains unknown. V and J are TRBV13 and TRBJ2-7; the D gene is possibly TRBD2 (5 bases). This TCR was recovered from a male patient between 2 and 9 years old who had a stem cell transplant for acute lymphoblastic leukemia, so the T cells may come from the graft donor. This sample comprised PBMCs, mostly from graft donor cells, obtained 360 days after TCRalphabeta/CD19-depleted stem cell transplant. DNA for the CDR3: TGTGCCAGCTCCGCAGGAGGAACGGTCTACGAGCAGTACTTC. It is translated as CASSAGGTVYEQYF.